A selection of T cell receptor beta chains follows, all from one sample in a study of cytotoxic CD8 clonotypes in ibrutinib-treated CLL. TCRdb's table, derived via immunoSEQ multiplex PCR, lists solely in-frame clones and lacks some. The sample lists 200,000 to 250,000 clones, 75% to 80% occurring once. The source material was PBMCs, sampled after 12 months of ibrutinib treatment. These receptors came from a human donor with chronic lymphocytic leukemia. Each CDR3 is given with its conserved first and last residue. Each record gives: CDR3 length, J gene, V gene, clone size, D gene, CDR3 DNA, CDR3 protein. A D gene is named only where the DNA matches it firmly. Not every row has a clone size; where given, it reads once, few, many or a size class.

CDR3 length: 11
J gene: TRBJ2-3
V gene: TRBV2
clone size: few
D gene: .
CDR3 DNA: TGTGCCAGCATGTACGCCCGTTCGCAGTATTTT
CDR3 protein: CASMYARSQYF

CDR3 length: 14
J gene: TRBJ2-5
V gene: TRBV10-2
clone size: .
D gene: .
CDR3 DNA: TGCGCCAGCAGAGACACAGGGTACCAAGAGACCCAGTACTTC
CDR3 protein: CASRDTGYQETQYF

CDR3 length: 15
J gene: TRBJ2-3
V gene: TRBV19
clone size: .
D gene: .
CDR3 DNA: TGTGCCAGTCGGATGTCGGGCCAAAGCACAGATACGCAGTATTTT
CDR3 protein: CASRMSGQSTDTQYF

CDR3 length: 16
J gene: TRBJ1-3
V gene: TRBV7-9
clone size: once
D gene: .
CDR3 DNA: TGTGCCAGCAGCTTTTACCGGGGGCAGGCTGGAAACACCATATATTTT
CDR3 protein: CASSFYRGQAGNTIYF

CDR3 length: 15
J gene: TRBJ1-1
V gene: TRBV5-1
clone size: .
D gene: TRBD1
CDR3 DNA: TGCGCCAGCTACGGGACAGGGGGCCAGAACACTGAAGCTTTCTTT
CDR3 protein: CASYGTGGQNTEAFF

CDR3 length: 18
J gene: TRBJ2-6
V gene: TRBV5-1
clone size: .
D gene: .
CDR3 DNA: TGCGCCAGCAGCTCTACCCGAGCTCTCTTGGGCTCAGAGAGCGTCCTGACTTTC
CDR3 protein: CASSSTRALLGSESVLTF

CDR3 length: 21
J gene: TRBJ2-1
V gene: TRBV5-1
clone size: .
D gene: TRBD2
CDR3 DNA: TGCGCCAGCAGCCAACCAGAGGTCTCTACCCAGACTAGCGGGGGTTACAATGAGCAGTTCTTC
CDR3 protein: CASSQPEVSTQTSGGYNEQFF

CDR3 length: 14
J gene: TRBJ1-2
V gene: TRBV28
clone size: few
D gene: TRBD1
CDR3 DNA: TGTGCCAGCACGAGGACAGGGATCCACTATGGCTACACCTTC
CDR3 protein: CASTRTGIHYGYTF

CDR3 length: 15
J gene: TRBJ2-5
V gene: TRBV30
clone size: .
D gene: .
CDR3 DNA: TGTGCCTGGCGCCCGCGGCTGGGTGGAGGGGAGACCCAGTACTTC
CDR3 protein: CAWRPRLGGGETQYF

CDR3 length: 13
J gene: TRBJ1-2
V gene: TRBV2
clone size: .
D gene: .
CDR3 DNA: TGTGCCAGCAGTGCAGCATCAATGGGCGGCTACACCTTC
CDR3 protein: CASSAASMGGYTF

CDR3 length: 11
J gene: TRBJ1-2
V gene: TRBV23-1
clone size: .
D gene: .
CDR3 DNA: TGCGCCAGCGACTTCTTCTATGGCTACACCTTC
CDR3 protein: CASDFFYGYTF

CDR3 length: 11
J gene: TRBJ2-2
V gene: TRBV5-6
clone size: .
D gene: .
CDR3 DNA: TGTGCCAGCAGCCGAGTCGGGGAGCTGTTTTTT
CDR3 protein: CASSRVGELFF

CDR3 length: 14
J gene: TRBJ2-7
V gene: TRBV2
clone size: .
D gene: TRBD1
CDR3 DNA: TGTGCCAGCAGTTTGGGACAGGGCGGCTACGAGCAGTACTTC
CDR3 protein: CASSLGQGGYEQYF

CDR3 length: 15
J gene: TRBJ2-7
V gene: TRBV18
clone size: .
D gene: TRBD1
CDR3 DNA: TGTGCCAGCTCACCCGACAGGGTCACTTTCTACGAGCAGTACTTC
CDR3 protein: CASSPDRVTFYEQYF

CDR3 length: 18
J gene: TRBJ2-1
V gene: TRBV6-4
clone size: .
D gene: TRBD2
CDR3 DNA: TGTGCCAGCAGTGATTGGACTAGCGGGAGGGGCTCCTACAATGAGCAGTTCTTC
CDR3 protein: CASSDWTSGRGSYNEQFF

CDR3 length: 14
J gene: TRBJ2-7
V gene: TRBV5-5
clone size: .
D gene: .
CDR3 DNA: TGTGCCAGCAGCGATCCTGGGGGTGGTGACGAGCAGTACTTC
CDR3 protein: CASSDPGGGDEQYF

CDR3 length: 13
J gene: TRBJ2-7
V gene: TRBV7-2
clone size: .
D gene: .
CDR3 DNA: TGTGCCAGCAGCTCAACAGGTTCCTACGAGCAGTACTTC
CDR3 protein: CASSSTGSYEQYF

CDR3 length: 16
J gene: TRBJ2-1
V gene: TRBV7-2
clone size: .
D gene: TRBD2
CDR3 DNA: TGTGCCAGCAGTCCCGCCGGGACTAGATCCTACAATGAGCAGTTCTTC
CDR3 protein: CASSPAGTRSYNEQFF

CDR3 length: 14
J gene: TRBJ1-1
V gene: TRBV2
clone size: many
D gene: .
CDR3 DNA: TGTGCCAGCAGTGTAGCGGGGATGAACACTGAAGCTTTCTTT
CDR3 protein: CASSVAGMNTEAFF

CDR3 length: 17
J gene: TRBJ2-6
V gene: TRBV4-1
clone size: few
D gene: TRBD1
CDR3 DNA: TGCGCCAGCAGCCACGGACAGGCTGCCTCTGGGGCCAACGTCCTGACTTTC
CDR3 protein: CASSHGQAASGANVLTF

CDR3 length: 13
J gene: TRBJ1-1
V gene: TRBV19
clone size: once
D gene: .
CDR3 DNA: TGTGCCAGTAGTATTGATAGGGACACTGAAGCTTTCTTT
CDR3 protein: CASSIDRDTEAFF

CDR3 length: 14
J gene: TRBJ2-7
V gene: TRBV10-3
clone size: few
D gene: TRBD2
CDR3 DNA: TGTGCCACCACTCTAGCGGGAATTACCTACGAGCAGTACTTC
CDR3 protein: CATTLAGITYEQYF

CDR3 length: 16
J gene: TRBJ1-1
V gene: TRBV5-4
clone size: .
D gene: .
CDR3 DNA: TGTGCCAGCAGCTTGGGGACAGCCCTAATGAACACTGAAGCTTTCTTT
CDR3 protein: CASSLGTALMNTEAFF

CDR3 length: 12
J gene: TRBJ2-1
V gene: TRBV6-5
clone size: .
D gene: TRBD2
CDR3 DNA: TGTGCCACTAGCGGGACCTACAATGAGCAGTTCTTC
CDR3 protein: CATSGTYNEQFF

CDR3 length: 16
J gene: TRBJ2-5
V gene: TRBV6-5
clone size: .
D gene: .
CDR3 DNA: TGTGCCAGCAGTTACTCGAGTGCTGTCTTTGGAGAGACCCAGTACTTC
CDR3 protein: CASSYSSAVFGETQYF

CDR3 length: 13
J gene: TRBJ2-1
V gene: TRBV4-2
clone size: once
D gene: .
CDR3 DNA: TGTGCCAGCAGCCAAGATCGATGGAATGAGCAGTTCTTC
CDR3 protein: CASSQDRWNEQFF

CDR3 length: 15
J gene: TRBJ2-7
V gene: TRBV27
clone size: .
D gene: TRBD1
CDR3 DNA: TGTGCCAGCAGTCTCAATGGGGACAGGGTCCACGAGCAGTACTTC
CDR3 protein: CASSLNGDRVHEQYF

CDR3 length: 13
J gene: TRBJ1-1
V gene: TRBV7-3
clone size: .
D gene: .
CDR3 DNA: TGTGCCAGCAGCCACTCAGTGAACACTGAAGCTTTCTTT
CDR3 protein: CASSHSVNTEAFF

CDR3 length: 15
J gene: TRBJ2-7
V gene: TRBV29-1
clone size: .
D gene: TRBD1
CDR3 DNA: TGCAGCGTATCCAACGATGGGACAGGGTTTAGCGAGCAGTACTTC
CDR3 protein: CSVSNDGTGFSEQYF

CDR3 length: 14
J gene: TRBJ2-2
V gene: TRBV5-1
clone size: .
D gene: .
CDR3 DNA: TGCGCCAGCAGCCCTAACGGGCACACCGGGGAGCTGTTTTTT
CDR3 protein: CASSPNGHTGELFF

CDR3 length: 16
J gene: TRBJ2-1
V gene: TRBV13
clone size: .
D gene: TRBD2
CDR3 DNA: TGTGCCAGCAGCTTAGTGACTAGCGGGGGGGCAGATGAGCAGTTCTTC
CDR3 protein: CASSLVTSGGADEQFF

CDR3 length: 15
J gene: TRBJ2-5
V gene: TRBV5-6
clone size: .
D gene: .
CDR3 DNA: TGTGCCAGCAGCCGCGATATTGACGTCTTAGAGACCCAGTACTTC
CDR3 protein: CASSRDIDVLETQYF

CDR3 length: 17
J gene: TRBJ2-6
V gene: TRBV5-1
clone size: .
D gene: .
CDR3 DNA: TGCGCCAGCAGGGGAGGGGCAGGGGACTCTGGGGCCAACGTCCTGACTTTC
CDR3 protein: CASRGGAGDSGANVLTF

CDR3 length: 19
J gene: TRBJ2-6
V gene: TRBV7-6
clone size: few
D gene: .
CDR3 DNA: TGTGCCAGCAGCATCAACCCGCCGGCCTCTGATTCTGGGGCCAACGTCCTGACTTTC
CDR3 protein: CASSINPPASDSGANVLTF

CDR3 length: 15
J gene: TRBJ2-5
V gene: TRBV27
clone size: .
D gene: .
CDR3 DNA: TGTGCCAGCAGTTCGACTTGGGGGTCCCAAGAGACCCAGTACTTC
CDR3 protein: CASSSTWGSQETQYF

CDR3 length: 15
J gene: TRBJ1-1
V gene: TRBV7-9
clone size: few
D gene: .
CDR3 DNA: TGTGCCAGCAGCTTACAGGAGGAGAGGGGGACTGAAGCTTTCTTT
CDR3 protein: CASSLQEERGTEAFF

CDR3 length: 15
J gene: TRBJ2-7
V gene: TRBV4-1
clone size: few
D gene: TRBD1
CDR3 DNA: TGCGCCAGCAGACGAGTACAGGGGAGCTCCTACGAGCAGTACTTC
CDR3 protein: CASRRVQGSSYEQYF

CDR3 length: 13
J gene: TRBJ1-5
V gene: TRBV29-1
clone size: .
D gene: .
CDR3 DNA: TGCAGCGTTGGGCACGGTACCAATCAGCCCCAGCATTTT
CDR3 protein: CSVGHGTNQPQHF

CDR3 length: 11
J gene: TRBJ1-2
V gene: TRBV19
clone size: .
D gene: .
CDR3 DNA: TGTGCCAGTAGCCGGGGGCGCGGCTACACCTTC
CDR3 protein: CASSRGRGYTF

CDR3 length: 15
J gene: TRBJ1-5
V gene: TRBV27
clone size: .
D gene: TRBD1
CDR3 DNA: TGTGCCAGCAGTTTGGGACAGGGGTGGAATCAGCCCCAGCATTTT
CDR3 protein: CASSLGQGWNQPQHF

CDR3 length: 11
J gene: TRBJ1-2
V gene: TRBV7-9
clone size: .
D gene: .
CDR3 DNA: TGTGCCAGCAGCGGATCGGAGGGTGTTACCTTC
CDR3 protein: CASSGSEGVTF

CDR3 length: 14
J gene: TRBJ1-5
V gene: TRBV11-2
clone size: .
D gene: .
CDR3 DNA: TGTGCCAGCAGCTTAGGACAGAGCAATCAGCCCCAGCATTTT
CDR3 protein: CASSLGQSNQPQHF

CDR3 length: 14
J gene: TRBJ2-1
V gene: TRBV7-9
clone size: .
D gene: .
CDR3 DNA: TGTGCCAGCAGCTTAATGTTGGCGCCCAATGAGCAGTTCTTC
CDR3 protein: CASSLMLAPNEQFF

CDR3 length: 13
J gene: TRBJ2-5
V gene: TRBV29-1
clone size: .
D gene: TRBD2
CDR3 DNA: TGCAGCGTCACCTTCGGGGGGGGAGAGACCCAGTACTTC
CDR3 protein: CSVTFGGGETQYF

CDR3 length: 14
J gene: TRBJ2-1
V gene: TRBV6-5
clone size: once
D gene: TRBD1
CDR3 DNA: TGTGCCAGCAGTTTACAGGGGATCATCGATGAGCAGTTCTTC
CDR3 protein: CASSLQGIIDEQFF

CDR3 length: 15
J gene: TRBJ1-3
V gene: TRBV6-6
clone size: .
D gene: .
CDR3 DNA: TGTGCCAGCAGTTACCAGGGAACCTCCGGAAACACCATATATTTT
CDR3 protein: CASSYQGTSGNTIYF

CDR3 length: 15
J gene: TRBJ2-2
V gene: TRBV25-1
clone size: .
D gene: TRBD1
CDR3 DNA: TGTGCCAGCAGTCCCCGGGACAGGGAGGGCGGGGAGCTGTTTTTT
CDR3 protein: CASSPRDREGGELFF

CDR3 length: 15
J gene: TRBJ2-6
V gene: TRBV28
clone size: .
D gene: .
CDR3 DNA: TGTGCCAGCAGTTTCAGCCTTTCTGGGGCCAACGTCCTGACTTTC
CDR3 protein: CASSFSLSGANVLTF

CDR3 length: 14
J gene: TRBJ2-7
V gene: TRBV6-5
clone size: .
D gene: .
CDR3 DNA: TGTGCCAGCAGTCAGACAGAGAAGTCCTACGAGCAGTACTTC
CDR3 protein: CASSQTEKSYEQYF

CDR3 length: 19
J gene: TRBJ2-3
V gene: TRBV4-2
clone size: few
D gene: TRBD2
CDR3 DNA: TGTGCCAGCAGCCTATACCCCGGGACTAGCGGGGGGGACACAGATACGCAGTATTTT
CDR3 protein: CASSLYPGTSGGDTDTQYF

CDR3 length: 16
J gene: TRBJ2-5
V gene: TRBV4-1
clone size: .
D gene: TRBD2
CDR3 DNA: TGCGCCAGCAGCCAAGTTCCTCTAGCGGGAGGTTACGATATTTACTTC
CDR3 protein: CASSQVPLAGGYDIYF

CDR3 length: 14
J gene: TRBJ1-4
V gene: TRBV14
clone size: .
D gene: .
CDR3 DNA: TGTGCCAGCAGCCCGGGACTTACCGATGAAAAACTGTTTTTT
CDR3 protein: CASSPGLTDEKLFF

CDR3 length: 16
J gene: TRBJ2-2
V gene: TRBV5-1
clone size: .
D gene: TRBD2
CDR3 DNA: TGCGCCAGCAGCTTTTCGGGACTAGCAGACACCGGGGAGCTGTTTTTT
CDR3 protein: CASSFSGLADTGELFF

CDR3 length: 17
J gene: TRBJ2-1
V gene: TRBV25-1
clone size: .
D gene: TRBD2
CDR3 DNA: TGTGCCAGCAGTGAGCCCGAAGGACTAGCGGGGTACAATGAGCAGTTCTTC
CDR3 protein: CASSEPEGLAGYNEQFF

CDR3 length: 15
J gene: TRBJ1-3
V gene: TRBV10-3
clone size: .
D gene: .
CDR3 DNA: TGTGCCATCAGTGACTCTGACAGTTCTGGAAACACCATATATTTT
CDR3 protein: CAISDSDSSGNTIYF

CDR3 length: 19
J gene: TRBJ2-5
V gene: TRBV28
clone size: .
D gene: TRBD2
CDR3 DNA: TGTGCCAGCAGCTCGGGAGGTAGTGGGGGACTAGCGGGAGATGGGACCCAGTACTTC
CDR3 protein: CASSSGGSGGLAGDGTQYF

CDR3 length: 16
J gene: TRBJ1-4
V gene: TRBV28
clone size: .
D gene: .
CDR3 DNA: TGTGCCAGCAGCCAAGGCCTGACCTCCTCAGCTAGAAAACTGTTTTTT
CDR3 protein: CASSQGLTSSARKLFF

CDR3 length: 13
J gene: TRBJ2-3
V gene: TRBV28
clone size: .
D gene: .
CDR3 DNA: TGTGCCAGCAGTTTATCAATGGGGGATACGCAGTATTTT
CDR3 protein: CASSLSMGDTQYF